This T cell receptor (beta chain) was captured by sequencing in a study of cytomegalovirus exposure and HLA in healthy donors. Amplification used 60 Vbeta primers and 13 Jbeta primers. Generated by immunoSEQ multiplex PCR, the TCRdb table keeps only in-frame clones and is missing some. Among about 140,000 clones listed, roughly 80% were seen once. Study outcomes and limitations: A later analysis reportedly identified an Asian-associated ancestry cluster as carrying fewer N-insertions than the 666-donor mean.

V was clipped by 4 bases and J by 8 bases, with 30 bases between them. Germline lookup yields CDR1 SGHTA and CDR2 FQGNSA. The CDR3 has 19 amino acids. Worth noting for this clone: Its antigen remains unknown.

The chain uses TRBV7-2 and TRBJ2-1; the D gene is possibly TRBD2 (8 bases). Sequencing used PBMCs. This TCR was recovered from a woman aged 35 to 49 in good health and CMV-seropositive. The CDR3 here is CASSSNGRGRGGRMDEQFF. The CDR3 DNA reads TGTGCCAGCAGCTCAAACGGAAGGGGGCGCGGCGGGAGGATGGATGAGCAGTTCTTC.